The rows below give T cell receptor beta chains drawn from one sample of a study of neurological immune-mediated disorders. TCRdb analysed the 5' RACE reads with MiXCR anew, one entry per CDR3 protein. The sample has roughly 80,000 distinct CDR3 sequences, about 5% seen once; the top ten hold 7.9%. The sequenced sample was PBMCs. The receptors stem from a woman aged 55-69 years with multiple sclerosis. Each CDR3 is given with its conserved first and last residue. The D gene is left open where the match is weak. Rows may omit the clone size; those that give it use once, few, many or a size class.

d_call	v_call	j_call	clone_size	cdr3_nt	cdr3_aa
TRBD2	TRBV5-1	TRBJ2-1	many	TGCGCCAGCAACCTGATAGCGGGGAGCTCCTACAATGAGCAGTTCTTC	CASNLIAGSSYNEQFF
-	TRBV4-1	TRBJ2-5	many	TGCGCCAGCAGCCAAGAGACAGGTGTCTCCCAAGAGACCCAGTACTTC	CASSQETGVSQETQYF
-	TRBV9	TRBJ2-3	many	TGTGCCAGCAGCCGAGACAGCGGCACAGATACGCAGTATTTT	CASSRDSGTDTQYF
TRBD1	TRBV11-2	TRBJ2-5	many	TGTGCCAGCAGCTTACCCGGGACAGTAAGAGAGACCCAGTACTTC	CASSLPGTVRETQYF
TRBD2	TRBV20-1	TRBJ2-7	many	TGCAGTGCCCCCGGCCCAAGGACTAGCGGGGGAAACGAGCAGTACTTC	CSAPGPRTSGGNEQYF
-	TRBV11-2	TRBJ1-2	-	TGTGCCAGCAGCTCGGTTAGGGGCAGGCATCGGTATGGCTACACCTTC	CASSSVRGRHRYGYTF
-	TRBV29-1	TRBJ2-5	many	TGCAGCGTTGAGGTGGGACTCGGGGAGACCCAGTACTTC	CSVEVGLGETQYF
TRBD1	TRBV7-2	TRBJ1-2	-	TGTGCCAGCAGCCCTCCGACCGGGACAGGGAGATGGCGCGGCTATGGCTACACCTTC	CASSPPTGTGRWRGYGYTF
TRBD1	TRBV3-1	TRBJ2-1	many	TGTGCCAGCAGCCAACCGGGACAGGGATACGATGAGCAGTTCTTC	CASSQPGQGYDEQFF
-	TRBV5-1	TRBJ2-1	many	TGCGCCAGCAGAGGTACCGGAGGGGCCTACAATGAGCAGTTCTTC	CASRGTGGAYNEQFF
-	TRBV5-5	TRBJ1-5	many	TGTGCCAGCAGCTCGTGGCCAAATCAGCCCCAGCATTTT	CASSSWPNQPQHF
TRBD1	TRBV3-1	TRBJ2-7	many	TGTGCCAGCAGCCGCAGGGACAGGGGGCCTTACGAGCAGTACTTC	CASSRRDRGPYEQYF
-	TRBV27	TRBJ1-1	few	TGTGCCAGCAGTACAGGGTCAAAGAACACTGAAGCTTTCTTT	CASSTGSKNTEAFF
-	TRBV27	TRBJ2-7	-	TGTGCCAGCAGTCCCCGGGGTTTGAGCTCCTACGAGCAGTACTTC	CASSPRGLSSYEQYF
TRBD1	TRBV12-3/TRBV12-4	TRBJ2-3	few	TGTGCCAGCAGTTTAGGGGGGACAGGGACCCTCACAGATACGCAGTATTTT	CASSLGGTGTLTDTQYF
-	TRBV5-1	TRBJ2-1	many	TGCGCCAGCAGAGCCGCAGGGGTTCCCAATGAGCAGTTCTTC	CASRAAGVPNEQFF
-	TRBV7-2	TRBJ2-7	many	TGTGCCAGCAGCTTAAACCCAGGGTACGAGCAGTACTTC	CASSLNPGYEQYF
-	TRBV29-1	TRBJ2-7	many	TGCAGCGTTGGTGGGGCAACAGGGTTCTCCTACGAGCAGTACTTC	CSVGGATGFSYEQYF
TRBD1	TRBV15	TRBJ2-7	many	TGTGCCACCAGCAGAGGTACGGGACAGGGGTACGAGCAGTACTTC	CATSRGTGQGYEQYF
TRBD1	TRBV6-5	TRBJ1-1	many	TGTGCCAGCAGGCCCGGACAGGTCCCTTACACTGAAGCTTTCTTT	CASRPGQVPYTEAFF
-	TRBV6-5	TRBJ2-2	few	TGTGCCAGCAAAGGGGGGTTCACCGGGGAGCTGTTTTTT	CASKGGFTGELFF
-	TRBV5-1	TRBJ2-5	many	TGCGCCAGCAGCTTGGCCACGGGGTATCAAGAGACCCAGTACTTC	CASSLATGYQETQYF
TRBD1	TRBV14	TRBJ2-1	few	TGTGCCAGCAGCCCTAGACAGGGCTCCTACAATGAGCAGTTCTTC	CASSPRQGSYNEQFF
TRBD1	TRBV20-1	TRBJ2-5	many	TGCAGTGCGGAGACAGGGGGCAAAGAGACCCAGTACTTC	CSAETGGKETQYF
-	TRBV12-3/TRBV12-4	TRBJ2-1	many	TGTGCCAGCAGCCTCCATTTGGGGGATTCCTACAATGAGCAGTTCTTC	CASSLHLGDSYNEQFF
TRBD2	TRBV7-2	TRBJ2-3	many	TGTGCCAGCAGCTTATCTCTGGCAGCGGGATCTACGCAGTATTTT	CASSLSLAAGSTQYF
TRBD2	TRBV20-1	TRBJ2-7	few	TGCAGTGCCTCGGTACCTACTAGCGGGGCCCGCCCCCTCTACGAGCAGTACTTC	CSASVPTSGARPLYEQYF
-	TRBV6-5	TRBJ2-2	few	TGTGCCAGCAGCCTGGGGTTTTGGACCGGGGAGCTGTTTTTT	CASSLGFWTGELFF
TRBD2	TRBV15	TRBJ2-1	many	TGTGCCACCAGCAGAGACCTACGGGGGGTCTACAATGAGCAGTTCTTC	CATSRDLRGVYNEQFF
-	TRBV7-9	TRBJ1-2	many	TGTGCCAGCAGCTTAAGTCCCGGGTCTGGCTACACCTTC	CASSLSPGSGYTF
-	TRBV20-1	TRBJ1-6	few	TGCAGTGCTAGAACTCTGACAGGCGAGGGACCCCTCCACTTT	CSARTLTGEGPLHF
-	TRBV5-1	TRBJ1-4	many	TGCGCCAGCACCCCGGGGACCACTAATGAAAAACTGTTTTTT	CASTPGTTNEKLFF
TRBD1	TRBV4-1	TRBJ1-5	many	TGCGCCAGCAGCCAAGGGGACAGGGGGCTTCAGCCCCAGCATTTT	CASSQGDRGLQPQHF
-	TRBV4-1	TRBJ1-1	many	TGCGCCAGCAGCCAAGATCGTAAGGGAGGGGCCCAGTTGAACACTGAAGCTTTCTTT	CASSQDRKGGAQLNTEAFF
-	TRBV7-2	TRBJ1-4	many	TGTGCCAGCAGCTCCGGGGGGCCAACTAATGAAAAACTGTTTTTT	CASSSGGPTNEKLFF
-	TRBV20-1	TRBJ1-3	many	TGCAGTGCTAGAAGGGGAGGGGCAGGAAACACCATATATTTT	CSARRGGAGNTIYF
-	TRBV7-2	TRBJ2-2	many	TGTGCCAGCAGCTTAGCGGGGGGGCCCGCCGGGGAGCTGTTTTTT	CASSLAGGPAGELFF
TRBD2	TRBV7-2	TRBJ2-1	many	TGTGCCAGCGGGGAGGGCTCCTACAATGAGCAGTTCTTC	CASGEGSYNEQFF
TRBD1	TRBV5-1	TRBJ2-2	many	TGCGCCAGCAGCCAGTTACAGGGGGGCACCGGGGAGCTGTTTTTT	CASSQLQGGTGELFF
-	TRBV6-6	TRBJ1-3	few	TGTGCCAGCATCCTGGGGAGGCCACTCTCTGGAAACACCATATATTTT	CASILGRPLSGNTIYF